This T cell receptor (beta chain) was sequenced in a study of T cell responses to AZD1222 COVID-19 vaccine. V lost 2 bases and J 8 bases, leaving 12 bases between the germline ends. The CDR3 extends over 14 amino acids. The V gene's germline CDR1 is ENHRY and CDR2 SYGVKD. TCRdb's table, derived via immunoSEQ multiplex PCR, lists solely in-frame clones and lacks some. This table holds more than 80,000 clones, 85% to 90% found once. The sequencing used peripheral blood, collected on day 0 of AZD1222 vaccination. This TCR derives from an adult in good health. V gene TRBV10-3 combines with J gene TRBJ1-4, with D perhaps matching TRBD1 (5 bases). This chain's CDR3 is CAISEPNRSEKLFF. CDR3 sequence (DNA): TGTGCCATCAGTGAGCCCAACAGGTCCGAAAAACTGTTTTTT.